The T cell receptor (beta chain) under discussion was sequenced for a study of blood T cell repertoires in COVID-19. Whole-study context: From T cells, B-cell-depleted T cells, or PBMCs came the material, which was cDNA or gDNA.

This clone was found a few times. Germline-derived CDR1 and CDR2 are KGHDR and SFDVKD. The V gene end was trimmed by 3 bases and the J gene end by 14 bases; junction bases not matched to a gene: 3. There are 12 residues in the CDR3. In the study's own analysis: For nucleated cells, counts were estimated from reference gene primer amplification. Profiled with immunoSEQ multiplex PCR; TCRdb holds only in-frame clones, not every one. That table furnishes V, J and clone size, whereas the DNA furnished D and trimming. This sample yields about 140,000 clones, of which 80% to 85% are seen a single time; around 8% belongs to the top ten.

This sequence joins TRBV24-1 and TRBJ2-1; 10 positions agree with TRBD1. This clonotype was sampled from a human donor in a cohort sampled during active COVID-19. The material sequenced was peripheral blood. The CDR3 loop is CATSDPGTGEFF. Here the CDR3 DNA reads TGTGCCACCAGTGATCCCGGGACAGGGGAGTTCTTC.